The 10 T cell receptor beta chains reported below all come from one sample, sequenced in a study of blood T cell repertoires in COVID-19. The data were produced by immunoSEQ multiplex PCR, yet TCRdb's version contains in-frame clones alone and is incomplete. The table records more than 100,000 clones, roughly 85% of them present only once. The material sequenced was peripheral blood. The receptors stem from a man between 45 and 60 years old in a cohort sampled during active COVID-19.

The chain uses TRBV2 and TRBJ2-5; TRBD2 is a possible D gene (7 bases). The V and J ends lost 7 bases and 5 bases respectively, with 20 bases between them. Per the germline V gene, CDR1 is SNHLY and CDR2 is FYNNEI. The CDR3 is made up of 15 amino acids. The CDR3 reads CASTWAGGRFETQYF. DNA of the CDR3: TGTGCCAGCACATGGGCCGGGGGGCGATTTGAGACCCAGTACTTC.

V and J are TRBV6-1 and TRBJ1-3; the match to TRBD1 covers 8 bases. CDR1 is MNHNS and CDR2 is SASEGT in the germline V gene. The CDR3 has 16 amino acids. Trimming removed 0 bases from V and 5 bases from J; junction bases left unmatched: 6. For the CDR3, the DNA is TGTGCCAGCAGTGAAGCGGTTACAGGGGGGAGAAACACCATATATTTT. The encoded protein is CASSEAVTGGRNTIYF.

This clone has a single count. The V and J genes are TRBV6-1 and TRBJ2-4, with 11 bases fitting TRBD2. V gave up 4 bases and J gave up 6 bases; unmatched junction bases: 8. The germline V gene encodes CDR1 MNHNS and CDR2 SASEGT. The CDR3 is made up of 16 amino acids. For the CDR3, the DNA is TGTGCCAGCAGTGCTAGCGGGGGGCGAATCAGAAACATTCAGTACTTC. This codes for CASSASGGRIRNIQYF.

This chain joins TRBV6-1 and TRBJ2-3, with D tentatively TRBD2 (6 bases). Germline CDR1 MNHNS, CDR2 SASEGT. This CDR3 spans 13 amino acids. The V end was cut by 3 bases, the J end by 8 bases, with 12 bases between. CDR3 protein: CASSELNGGTQYF. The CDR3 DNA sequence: TGTGCCAGCAGTGAGTTGAACGGGGGTACGCAGTATTTT.

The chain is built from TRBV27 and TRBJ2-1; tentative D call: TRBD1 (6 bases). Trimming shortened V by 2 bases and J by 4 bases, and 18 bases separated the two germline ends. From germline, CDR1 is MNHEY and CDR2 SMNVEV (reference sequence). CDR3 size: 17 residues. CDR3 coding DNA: TGTGCCAGCAGTTTAAGGACAGATAGAGCTGAGTACAATGAGCAGTTCTTC. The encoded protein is CASSLRTDRAEYNEQFF.

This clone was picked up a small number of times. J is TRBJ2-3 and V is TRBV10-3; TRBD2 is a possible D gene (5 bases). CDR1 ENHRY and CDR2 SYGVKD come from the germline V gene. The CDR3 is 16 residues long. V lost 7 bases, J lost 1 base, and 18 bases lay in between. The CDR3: CAIMATAGTRTDTQYF. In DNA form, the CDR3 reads TGTGCCATCATGGCGACGGCGGGTACCCGCACAGATACGCAGTATTTT.

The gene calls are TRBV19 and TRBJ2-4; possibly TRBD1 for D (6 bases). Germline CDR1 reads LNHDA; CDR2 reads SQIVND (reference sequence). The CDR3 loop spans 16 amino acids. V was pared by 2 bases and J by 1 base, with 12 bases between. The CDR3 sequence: CASSITGRGAKNIQYF. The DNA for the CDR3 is TGTGCCAGTAGTATAACAGGGAGAGGGGCCAAAAACATTCAGTACTTC.

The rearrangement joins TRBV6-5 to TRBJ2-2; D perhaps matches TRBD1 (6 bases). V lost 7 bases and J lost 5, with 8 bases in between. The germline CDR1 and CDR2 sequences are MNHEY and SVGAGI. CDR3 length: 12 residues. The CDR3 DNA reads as TGTGCCAGCACAGGGGAAACCGGGGAGCTGTTTTTT. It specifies CASTGETGELFF.

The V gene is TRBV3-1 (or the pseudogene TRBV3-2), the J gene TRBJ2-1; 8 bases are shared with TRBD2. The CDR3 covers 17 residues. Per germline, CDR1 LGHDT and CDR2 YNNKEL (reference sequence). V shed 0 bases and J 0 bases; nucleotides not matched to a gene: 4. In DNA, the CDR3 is TGTGCCAGCAGCCAAGATGATCGGGGGGGCTCCTACAATGAGCAGTTCTTC. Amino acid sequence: CASSQDDRGGSYNEQFF.

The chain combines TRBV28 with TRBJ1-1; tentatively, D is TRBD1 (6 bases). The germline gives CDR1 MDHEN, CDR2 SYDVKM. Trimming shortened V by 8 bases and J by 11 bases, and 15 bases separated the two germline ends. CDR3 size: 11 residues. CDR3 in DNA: TGTGCCAGCGTAAACAGGGATACTGCTTTCTTT. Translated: CASVNRDTAFF. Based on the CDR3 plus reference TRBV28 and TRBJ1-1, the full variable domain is DVKVTQSSRYLVKRTGEKVFLECVQDMDHENMFWYRQDPGLGLRLIYFSYDVKMKEKGDIPEGYSVSREKKERFSLILESASTNQTSMYLCASVNRDTAFFGQGTRLTVV.